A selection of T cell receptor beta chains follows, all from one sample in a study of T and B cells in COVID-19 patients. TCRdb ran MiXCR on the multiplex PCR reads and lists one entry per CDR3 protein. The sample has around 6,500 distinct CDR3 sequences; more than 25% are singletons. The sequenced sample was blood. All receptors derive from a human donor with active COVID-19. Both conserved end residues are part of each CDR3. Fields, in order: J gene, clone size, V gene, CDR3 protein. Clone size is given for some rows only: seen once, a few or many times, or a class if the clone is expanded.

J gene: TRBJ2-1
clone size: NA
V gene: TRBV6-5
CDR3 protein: CASRFSGGRIMNEQFF

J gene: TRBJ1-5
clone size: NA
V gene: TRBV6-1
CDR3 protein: CASSVPGTGVQPQHF

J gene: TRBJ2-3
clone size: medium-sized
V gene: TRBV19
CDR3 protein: CASSILNTDTQYF

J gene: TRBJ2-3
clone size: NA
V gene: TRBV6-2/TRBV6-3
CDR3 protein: CASSYTVGVPSTDTQYF

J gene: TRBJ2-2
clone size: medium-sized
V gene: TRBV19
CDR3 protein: CASSIVVAGGGELFF

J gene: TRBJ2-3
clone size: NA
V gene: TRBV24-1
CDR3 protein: CAIGLAGEVTQYF

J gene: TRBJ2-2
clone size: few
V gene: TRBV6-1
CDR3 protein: CASSERAGNTGELFF

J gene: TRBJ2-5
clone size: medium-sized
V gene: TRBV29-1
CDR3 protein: CSVEVWGLATFGSRETQYF

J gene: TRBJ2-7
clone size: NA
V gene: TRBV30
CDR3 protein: CASDPPESDEQYF

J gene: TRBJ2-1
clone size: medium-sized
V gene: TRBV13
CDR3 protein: CASSFRGTSGEQFF

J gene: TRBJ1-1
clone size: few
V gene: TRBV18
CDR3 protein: CASSLFGSNTEAFF

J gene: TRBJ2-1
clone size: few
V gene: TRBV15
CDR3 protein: CATSDRDTSYNEQFF

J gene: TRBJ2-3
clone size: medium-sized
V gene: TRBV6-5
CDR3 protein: CASRSRADTQYF

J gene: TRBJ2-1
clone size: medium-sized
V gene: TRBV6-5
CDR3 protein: CASRGQRTSEQFF

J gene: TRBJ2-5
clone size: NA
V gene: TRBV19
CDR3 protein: CASSHGGGRPWETQYF

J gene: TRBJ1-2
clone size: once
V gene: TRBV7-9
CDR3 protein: CASSSYLLSNYGYTF

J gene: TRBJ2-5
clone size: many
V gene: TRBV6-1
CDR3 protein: CASSPSLPSRLF

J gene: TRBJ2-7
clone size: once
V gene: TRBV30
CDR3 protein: CAWSRGRGDYEQYF

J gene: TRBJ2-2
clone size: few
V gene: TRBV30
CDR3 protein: CALRQNVNTGELFF

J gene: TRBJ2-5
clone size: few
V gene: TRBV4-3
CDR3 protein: CASSQALGRGQETQYF

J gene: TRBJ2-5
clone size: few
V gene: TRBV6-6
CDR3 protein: CASSYSGQKETQYF

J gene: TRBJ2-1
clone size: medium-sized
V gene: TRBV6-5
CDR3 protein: CASSLSGRAYNEQFF

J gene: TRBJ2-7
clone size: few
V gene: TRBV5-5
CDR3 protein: CASSLEYGTGSYEQYF

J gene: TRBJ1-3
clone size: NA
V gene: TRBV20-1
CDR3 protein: CSVSRGTGTGNTIYF

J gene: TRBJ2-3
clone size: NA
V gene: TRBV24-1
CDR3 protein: CATQGSLDTQYF

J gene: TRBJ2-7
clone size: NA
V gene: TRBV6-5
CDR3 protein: CASSAGAGLYEQYF

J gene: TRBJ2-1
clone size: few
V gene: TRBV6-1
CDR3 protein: CASSIEGARNNEQFF

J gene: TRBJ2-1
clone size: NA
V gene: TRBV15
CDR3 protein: CATSRGWGSSYNEQFF